The subject of this entry is one TCR beta chain. The antigen is undetermined. Sequencing used immunoSEQ version 4 in survey mode. Template was genomic DNA at around 9.7 ng/uL, with up to about 1 ug used per sample. Only in-frame clones appear in the TCRdb table, and some are missing; sequencing was by immunoSEQ multiplex PCR. Among roughly 48,000 clones listed, 88% were seen once. Nonspecific anti-CD3/anti-CD28 bead stimulation represents the broad CD4+ T cell repertoire. CD4+ T cells upregulating both CD40 ligand and CD69 were sorted as responding cells. Donors had CD4+ T cell counts above 400 cells/uL and were CMV-seropositive. These data are taken from a study of persistence of HIV-infected CD4 T cells. General study points: Within sorted populations, more oligoclonal TCRs accompanied more oligoclonal proviruses.

V gave up 6 bases and J gave up 1 base; unmatched junction bases: 2. The CDR3 totals 13 residues. Sequences were derived from CD4+ T cells sorted from PBMCs after roughly 19-hour stimulation, sampled from a patient who received antiretroviral therapy. V gene TRBV12-3 or TRBV12-4 combines with J gene TRBJ1-2; 7 bases are shared with TRBD1. The receptor was isolated from an adult woman with HIV who was CMV-seropositive. The CDR3 loop reads CASRTGLNYGYTF. The CDR3 nucleotides read TGTGCCAGCAGGACAGGGCTTAACTATGGCTACACCTTC.